Presented here are 25 T cell receptor beta chains from one specimen sequenced in a study of cytomegalovirus exposure and HLA in healthy donors. Use of 60 Vbeta and 13 Jbeta primers characterized the PCR. Only in-frame clones appear in the TCRdb table, and some are missing; sequencing was by immunoSEQ multiplex PCR. The data hold about 120,000 clones, with approximately 79% observed a single time. Sequenced material: PBMCs. These receptors originate from a man under 40 in good health and CMV-seronegative.

This clone was observed a single time. This chain joins TRBV18 and TRBJ1-3; D gene ambiguous. V lost 3 bases, J lost 0 bases, and 9 bases lay in between. The CDR3 extends over 15 amino acids. Germline V gives CDR1 KGHSH, CDR2 LQKENI. CDR3 sequence reads: CASSPQRGSGNTIYF. The CDR3 DNA is TGTGCCAGCTCACCCCAACGGGGCTCTGGAAACACCATATATTTT.

The genes are TRBV13 and TRBJ2-6; 8 bases are shared with TRBD2. From germline, CDR1 is PRHDT and CDR2 FYEKMQ (reference sequence). V lost 0 bases, J lost 2 bases, and 6 bases stayed unmatched. The CDR3 sequence is 18 residues long. The CDR3 DNA sequence: TGTGCCAGCAGCTTAGGCTCCATCGGGGGGGCTGGGGCCAACGTCCTGACTTTC. It yields the protein CASSLGSIGGAGANVLTF.

Only a few counts were recorded for this clone. The CDR3 DNA reads as TGTGCCAGCAGTACAGGGAACTATGGCTACACCTTC. Translated: CASSTGNYGYTF. The V and J genes are TRBV28 and TRBJ1-2; possibly TRBD1 for D (6 bases). Trimming cost V 5 bases and J 2 bases, with 6 bases left between them. The germline V gene encodes CDR1 MDHEN and CDR2 SYDVKM. The length of the CDR3 is 12 residues.

The table lists this clone with a few counts. J is TRBJ2-7 and V is TRBV27, with 9 bases fitting TRBD1. The CDR3 runs to 14 residues. Per germline, CDR1 MNHEY and CDR2 SMNVEV (reference sequence). After removal of 3 bases from V and 2 bases from J, the junction contained 2 bases not matched to a gene. This CDR3 reads CASSFYRGPYEQYF. In DNA, the CDR3 is TGTGCCAGCAGTTTCTACAGGGGGCCCTACGAGCAGTACTTC.

The chain is built from TRBV5-1 and TRBJ1-2; no definite D call. The V gene lost 2 bases and the J gene lost 4 bases, with 12 bases spanning the gap. This CDR3 has 14 amino acids. Germline V gives CDR1 SGHRS, CDR2 YFSETQ. The CDR3 is CASSFERETYGYTF. The CDR3 coding sequence is TGCGCCAGCAGCTTCGAGAGGGAAACCTATGGCTACACCTTC.

This clone was counted only a few times. The chain couples TRBV9 to TRBJ2-5; TRBD1 matches at 10 bases. Germline-derived CDR1 and CDR2 are SGDLS and YYNGEE. With V trimmed by 2 bases and J by 5 bases, 3 bases remained unmatched. The CDR3 is 14 residues long. The CDR3 sequence is CASSVTGGYETQYF. The CDR3 coding sequence is TGTGCCAGCAGCGTGACAGGGGGCTATGAGACCCAGTACTTC. The full variable domain, in which reference TRBV9 and TRBJ2-5 provide the parts outside the CDR3, is DSGVTQTPKHLITATGQRVTLRCSPRSGDLSVYWYQQSLDQGLQFLIQYYNGEERAKGNILERFSAQQFPDLHSELNLSSLELGDSALYFCASSVTGGYETQYFGPGTRLLVL.

This rearrangement joins TRBV28 to TRBJ1-2; 9 positions agree with TRBD1. V lost 3 bases, J lost 4 bases, and 3 bases stayed unmatched. The CDR3 runs to 14 residues. From germline, CDR1 is MDHEN and CDR2 SYDVKM. CDR3 sequence (DNA): TGTGCCAGCAGTTTCGGACAGGGGAGCTATGGCTACACCTTC. Translated, it gives CASSFGQGSYGYTF.

The chain couples TRBV10-3 to TRBJ2-1, with 10 bases aligning to TRBD2. Trimming took 2 bases from V and 2 from J; bases not matched to a gene: 3. This CDR3 spans 16 amino acids. Germline V lookup: CDR1 ENHRY, CDR2 SYGVKD. As DNA, the CDR3 is TGTGCCATCAGTGAGGGGGGACTAGCGACCTACAATGAGCAGTTCTTC. Amino acid sequence: CAISEGGLATYNEQFF.

This sequence joins TRBV7-2 and TRBJ1-2; 8 nucleotides agree with TRBD1. J was trimmed by 7 bases and V by 5 bases; bases with no gene match: 6. This CDR3 comprises 13 residues. Germline V lookup: CDR1 SGHTA, CDR2 FQGNSA. CDR3 bases: TGTGCCAGCAGCGCTGACAGGGGCTCTGGCTACACCTTC. This codes for CASSADRGSGYTF.

This chain joins TRBV7-8 and TRBJ2-7; D uncertain. Germline lookup yields CDR1 SGHVS and CDR2 FQNEAQ. The CDR3 contains 17 residues. Trimming pared 5 bases from V and 2 bases from J, leaving 22 bases between. This CDR3 is CASSQPPTSPFTYEQYF. The CDR3 nucleotides read TGTGCCAGCAGCCAACCCCCGACAAGTCCCTTTACCTACGAGCAGTACTTC.

The chain carries TRBV18 and TRBJ1-2; D call uncertain. CDR1 and CDR2 (germline): KGHSH, LQKENI. Trimming took 2 bases from V and 1 from J, leaving 14 bases between them. This CDR3 has 16 residues. This CDR3 is CASSPMRGGVNYGYTF. The CDR3 DNA follows: TGTGCCAGCTCACCAATGCGGGGAGGAGTTAACTATGGCTACACCTTC.

This clone was observed a few times. The chain links TRBV5-4 to TRBJ1-5; D perhaps matches TRBD1 (5 bases). Germline CDR1 SGHNT, CDR2 YYREEE (reference sequence). The CDR3 extends over 15 amino acids. V lost 4 bases to trimming and J lost 0 bases, with 11 bases between them. This CDR3 reads CASSAGGDSNQPQHF. In DNA, the CDR3 is TGTGCCAGCAGCGCCGGGGGGGATAGCAATCAGCCCCAGCATTTT.

The chain is built from TRBV5-1 and TRBJ1-3; no clear D gene. This CDR3 comprises 16 residues. The germline gives CDR1 SGHRS, CDR2 YFSETQ. Trimming pared 4 bases from V and 0 bases from J, leaving 14 bases between. CDR3 in amino acids: CASSMRVGGSGNTIYF. CDR3 sequence (DNA): TGCGCCAGCAGCATGAGGGTTGGAGGCTCTGGAAACACCATATATTTT.

The rearrangement joins TRBV30 to TRBJ1-2; perhaps TRBD1 as D (5 bases). CDR1 and CDR2 from the germline V gene are GTSNPN and SVGIG (reference sequence). Trimming removed 3 bases from V and 3 bases from J, with 8 bases in between. This CDR3 spans 12 amino acids. DNA for the CDR3: TGTGCCTGGAGGCCAGGGCACTATGGCTACACCTTC. Protein product: CAWRPGHYGYTF. Variable domain in full (rest from reference TRBV30 and TRBJ1-2): SQTIHQWPATLVQPVGSPLSLECTVEGTSNPNLYWYRQAAGRGLQLLFYSVGIGQISSEVPQNLSASRPQDRQFILSSKKLLLSDSGFYLCAWRPGHYGYTFGSGTRLTVV.

The chain uses TRBV19 and TRBJ1-5; no firm D call. Trimming cost V 6 bases and J 0 bases, with 15 bases left between them. Germline values: CDR1 LNHDA, CDR2 SQIVND (reference sequence). This CDR3 has 16 residues. CDR3 sequence reads: CASSPRQVDSNQPQHF. The CDR3 DNA follows: TGTGCCAGTAGCCCCAGGCAGGTCGATAGCAATCAGCCCCAGCATTTT. Variable domain in full (rest from reference TRBV19 and TRBJ1-5): DGGITQSPKYLFRKEGQNVTLSCEQNLNHDAMYWYRQDPGQGLRLIYYSQIVNDFQKGDIAEGYSVSREKKESFPLTVTSAQKNPTAFYLCASSPRQVDSNQPQHFGDGTRLSIL.

The chain couples TRBV27 to TRBJ2-7; 11 positions match TRBD2. CDR3 length: 16 residues. J lost 3 bases, V lost 1 base, and 5 bases had no gene match. Germline assignment: CDR1 MNHEY and CDR2 SMNVEV (reference sequence). The CDR3 protein is CASSLLVAGGGYEQYF. In DNA, the CDR3 is TGTGCCAGCAGTTTATTGGTAGCGGGGGGGGGCTACGAGCAGTACTTC.

The chain couples TRBV6-1 to TRBJ1-6, with 8 bases fitting TRBD1. This CDR3 is built from 15 residues. V was pared by 4 bases and J by 7 bases, with 6 bases of the junction left unmatched. Looked up from germline, CDR1 is MNHNS and CDR2 is SASEGT. The CDR3 is CASSARTGLNSPLHF. In DNA form, the CDR3 reads TGTGCCAGCAGTGCTCGGACAGGGTTGAATTCACCCCTCCACTTT.

This clone appeared a few times. The V and J genes are TRBV19 and TRBJ2-7; no definite D call. V lost 3 bases to trimming and J lost 2 bases, with 14 bases between them. The CDR3 loop spans 15 amino acids. Per germline, CDR1 LNHDA and CDR2 SQIVND (reference sequence). CDR3 protein: CASSINTETPYEQYF. CDR3 coding DNA: TGTGCCAGTAGTATCAACACGGAGACCCCCTACGAGCAGTACTTC.

V is TRBV4-1 and J is TRBJ2-1; 11 positions match TRBD2. Germline CDR1 reads MGHRA; CDR2 reads YSYEKL. The CDR3 loop spans 18 amino acids. V dropped 3 bases and J dropped 0; count of bases not matched to a gene: 7. The CDR3 DNA follows: TGCGCCAGCAGCCAGAGGCCCACTAGCGGGAGCTCCTACAATGAGCAGTTCTTC. Translated: CASSQRPTSGSSYNEQFF.

V usage is TRBV7-9 and J usage is TRBJ2-7; the match to TRBD1 covers 10 bases. The CDR3 is made up of 15 amino acids. The V gene end was trimmed by 4 bases and the J gene end by 4 bases; junction bases not matched to a gene: 7. CDR1 is SEHNR and CDR2 is FQNEAQ in the germline V gene (reference sequence). For the CDR3, the DNA is TGTGCCAGCAGCTCGACGCTGGACAGGGGGTACGAGCAGTACTTC. Translating it yields CASSSTLDRGYEQYF.

This clone was seen only a few times. The V call is TRBV19, the J call TRBJ1-3, with 7 nucleotides matching TRBD1. J gave up 3 bases and V 6 bases, and 8 bases lay outside the gene matches. Germline-derived CDR1 and CDR2 are LNHDA and SQIVND (reference sequence). The CDR3 runs to 15 residues. The CDR3 protein is CASRTYRGGGNTIYF. The CDR3 bases are TGTGCCAGTAGGACCTACAGGGGCGGTGGAAACACCATATATTTT. The full variable domain, its missing parts supplied by reference TRBV19 and TRBJ1-3, is DGGITQSPKYLFRKEGQNVTLSCEQNLNHDAMYWYRQDPGQGLRLIYYSQIVNDFQKGDIAEGYSVSREKKESFPLTVTSAQKNPTAFYLCASRTYRGGGNTIYFGEGSWLTVV.

V and J are TRBV9 and TRBJ2-3; D may be TRBD2 (7 bases). This CDR3 is built from 16 residues. Trimming pared 4 bases from V and 2 bases from J, leaving 17 bases between. Germline V gene data show CDR1 as SGDLS and CDR2 as YYNGEE. The CDR3 loop reads CASSTTRGALTDTQYF. Here the CDR3 DNA reads TGTGCCAGCAGCACCACACGGGGGGCACTCACAGATACGCAGTATTTT.

The chain combines TRBV9 with TRBJ1-1; possibly TRBD1 for D (5 bases). Germline V gene data show CDR1 as SGDLS and CDR2 as YYNGEE. V lost 3 bases to trimming and J lost 8 bases, with 14 bases between them. CDR3 length: 13 amino acids. The CDR3 region has the DNA TGTGCCAGCAGCGCCGGGACTGATCTCGAAGCTTTCTTT. Its translation is CASSAGTDLEAFF.

The chain uses TRBV23-1 and TRBJ2-3; D gene unclear. TRBV23-1 is given ORF status, its function remaining uncertain. The CDR3 totals 17 residues. V lost 0 bases and J lost 0, with 13 bases in between. CDR3 loop: CASSQSGTVYSTDTQYF. The CDR3 bases are TGCGCCAGCAGTCAATCTGGTACAGTTTATAGCACAGATACGCAGTATTTT.

This clone has just a few counts. The chain carries TRBV2 and TRBJ1-1; no clear D. Trimming left V 4 bases short and J 8 bases short, with 8 bases between. CDR3 length equals 11 residues. The V gene's germline CDR1 is SNHLY and CDR2 FYNNEI. CDR3 nucleotide sequence: TGTGCCAGCAGTGGTCCCCCAGAAGCTTTCTTT. Its protein product is CASSGPPEAFF.